The rows below give T cell receptor beta chains drawn from one sample of a study of OX40 agonist ivuxolimab in advanced cancers. The table came from immunoSEQ multiplex PCR; TCRdb's copy has only in-frame clones and leaves some out. The repertoire includes about 34,000 clones, 83% of them detected once, and around 20% sits in the top ten. The material sequenced was CD4+ or CD8+ T cells sorted from blood, taken in a trial of the OX40 agonist ivuxolimab. Receptor source: an adult with an advanced solid tumor such as melanoma, head and neck, liver or kidney cancer. Each CDR3 is given with its conserved first and last residue. Each record gives: CDR3 DNA, CDR3 protein, clone size, J gene, D gene, V gene. A D gene is named only where the DNA matches it firmly. Expanded clones are given a class, and other clones once, few, many or no size at all.

CDR3nt: TGTGCCAGCAGTTCTTTATTAGGGGGAAATTCACCCCTCCACTTT; CDR3aa: CASSSLLGGNSPLHF; abundance: NA; j_gene: TRBJ1-6; d_gene: NA; v_gene: TRBV27
CDR3nt: TGTGCCAGCAGTTTAGGCTACGAGCAGTACTTC; CDR3aa: CASSLGYEQYF; abundance: once; j_gene: TRBJ2-7; d_gene: NA; v_gene: TRBV28
CDR3nt: TGTGCCAGCAGTTTTTACAGGGGGAGCTCCTACGAGCAGTACTTC; CDR3aa: CASSFYRGSSYEQYF; abundance: NA; j_gene: TRBJ2-7; d_gene: TRBD1; v_gene: TRBV28
CDR3nt: TGTGCCAGCAGCCCCAGACTAGCGGAGGCCTACGAGCAGTACTTC; CDR3aa: CASSPRLAEAYEQYF; abundance: NA; j_gene: TRBJ2-7; d_gene: TRBD2; v_gene: TRBV7-9
CDR3nt: TGTGCCAGCAGTTTAAAAATCGGCTACACAGATACGCAGTATTTT; CDR3aa: CASSLKIGYTDTQYF; abundance: NA; j_gene: TRBJ2-3; d_gene: NA; v_gene: TRBV27
CDR3nt: TGTGCCAGCAGCTCTTCAGGGACCTTCTCTGGGGCCAACGTCCTGACTTTC; CDR3aa: CASSSSGTFSGANVLTF; abundance: NA; j_gene: TRBJ2-6; d_gene: NA; v_gene: TRBV27
CDR3nt: TGTGCCAGCAGTTTCAGTGGCTACAATGAGCAGTTCTTC; CDR3aa: CASSFSGYNEQFF; abundance: NA; j_gene: TRBJ2-1; d_gene: NA; v_gene: TRBV27
CDR3nt: TGCGCCAGCAGCTTGGGGCTAGCGGGAACAGCAGATACGCAGTATTTT; CDR3aa: CASSLGLAGTADTQYF; abundance: NA; j_gene: TRBJ2-3; d_gene: TRBD2; v_gene: TRBV5-1
CDR3nt: TGTGCCTGGAGCCTTGTGGGAAGTCCTAATGAAAAACTGTTTTTT; CDR3aa: CAWSLVGSPNEKLFF; abundance: NA; j_gene: TRBJ1-4; d_gene: NA; v_gene: TRBV30
CDR3nt: TGTGCCAGCAGCCCCCGACAGGCTCCAAACGAGCAGTACTTC; CDR3aa: CASSPRQAPNEQYF; abundance: NA; j_gene: TRBJ2-7; d_gene: NA; v_gene: TRBV28
CDR3nt: TGTGCCAGTACCGCCCCCGGAGTGGTGTACAATGAGCAGTTCTTC; CDR3aa: CASTAPGVVYNEQFF; abundance: NA; j_gene: TRBJ2-1; d_gene: NA; v_gene: TRBV19
CDR3nt: TGTGCCAGCAGTTTCCCGAGCAATCAGCCCCAGCATTTT; CDR3aa: CASSFPSNQPQHF; abundance: once; j_gene: TRBJ1-5; d_gene: NA; v_gene: TRBV28
CDR3nt: TGCGCCAGCAGCCCAAGGGGGACAACTAATGAAAAACTGTTTTTT; CDR3aa: CASSPRGTTNEKLFF; abundance: NA; j_gene: TRBJ1-4; d_gene: NA; v_gene: TRBV4-3
CDR3nt: TGTGCCAGCAGCTCTCGCGCAGTGGGTGAGCAGTTCTTC; CDR3aa: CASSSRAVGEQFF; abundance: NA; j_gene: TRBJ2-1; d_gene: NA; v_gene: TRBV13
CDR3nt: TGTGCCGGGGGGCCCGGGAACACCGGGGAGCTGTTTTTT; CDR3aa: CAGGPGNTGELFF; abundance: NA; j_gene: TRBJ2-2; d_gene: NA; v_gene: TRBV28
CDR3nt: TGTGCCAGCACCCGACAGGGGTTTCCCGAGCAGTACTTC; CDR3aa: CASTRQGFPEQYF; abundance: NA; j_gene: TRBJ2-7; d_gene: TRBD1; v_gene: TRBV2
CDR3nt: TGTGCCAGCAGTTATTCAACAGGGAATCAGCCCCAGCATTTT; CDR3aa: CASSYSTGNQPQHF; abundance: NA; j_gene: TRBJ1-5; d_gene: NA; v_gene: TRBV27
CDR3nt: TGTGCCAGTAGTATCACTAGCGGGGATAGCTCCTACAATGAGCAGTTCTTC; CDR3aa: CASSITSGDSSYNEQFF; abundance: NA; j_gene: TRBJ2-1; d_gene: TRBD2; v_gene: TRBV19
CDR3nt: TGTGCCAGCAGCCAATGGACAGGGGAGGAGACCCAGTACTTC; CDR3aa: CASSQWTGEETQYF; abundance: NA; j_gene: TRBJ2-5; d_gene: TRBD1; v_gene: TRBV9
CDR3nt: TGTGCCAGCAGCGCTCGGGGGTCCAACTATGGCTACACCTTC; CDR3aa: CASSARGSNYGYTF; abundance: NA; j_gene: TRBJ1-2; d_gene: NA; v_gene: TRBV9
CDR3nt: TGTGCCAGCAGCTTTATTGCGGGACAGGGTTACAATGAGCAGTTCTTC; CDR3aa: CASSFIAGQGYNEQFF; abundance: NA; j_gene: TRBJ2-1; d_gene: TRBD1; v_gene: TRBV7-2
CDR3nt: TGTGCCAGCAGTTTTAACGAGCAGTACTTC; CDR3aa: CASSFNEQYF; abundance: NA; j_gene: TRBJ2-7; d_gene: NA; v_gene: TRBV27
CDR3nt: TGTGCCAGCTCATCGATGACAGGGGATGGCTACACCTTC; CDR3aa: CASSSMTGDGYTF; abundance: few; j_gene: TRBJ1-2; d_gene: TRBD1; v_gene: TRBV18